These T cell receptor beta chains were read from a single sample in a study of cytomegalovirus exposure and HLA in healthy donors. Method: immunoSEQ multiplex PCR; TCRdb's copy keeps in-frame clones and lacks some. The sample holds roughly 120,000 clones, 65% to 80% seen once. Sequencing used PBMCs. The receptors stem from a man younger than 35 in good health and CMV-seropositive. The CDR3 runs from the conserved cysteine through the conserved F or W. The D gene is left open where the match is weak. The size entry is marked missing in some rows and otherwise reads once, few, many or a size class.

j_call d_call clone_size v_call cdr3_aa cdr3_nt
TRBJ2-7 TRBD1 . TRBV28 CASSFPGTGLPGYEQYF TGTGCCAGCAGTTTTCCCGGGACAGGTTTACCCGGATACGAGCAGTACTTC
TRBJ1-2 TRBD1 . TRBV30 CAWSKQGAFVQGYTF TGTGCCTGGAGCAAACAGGGGGCCTTCGTTCAGGGCTACACCTTC
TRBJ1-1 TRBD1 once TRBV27 CASSPDRGTNTEAFF TGTGCCAGCAGTCCGGACAGGGGAACGAACACTGAAGCTTTCTTT
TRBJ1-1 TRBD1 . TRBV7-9 CASSVHTGGTMNTEAFF TGTGCCAGCAGTGTACACACAGGGGGAACCATGAACACTGAAGCTTTCTTT
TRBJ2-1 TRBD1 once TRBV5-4 CASSYDRGPNRGEQFF TGTGCCAGCAGCTACGACAGGGGCCCCAACAGAGGTGAGCAGTTCTTC
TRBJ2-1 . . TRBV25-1 CASSDPGVQSLWEQFF TGTGCCAGCAGTGACCCCGGGGTCCAGAGTTTATGGGAGCAGTTCTTC
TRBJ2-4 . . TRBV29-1 CSVEMGASIQYF TGCAGCGTTGAAATGGGGGCAAGCATTCAGTACTTC
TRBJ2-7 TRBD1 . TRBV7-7 CASSQDRGGEQYF TGTGCTAGCAGCCAGGACAGGGGCGGCGAGCAGTACTTC
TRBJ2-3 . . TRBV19 CASRKPGLPTDTQYF TGTGCCAGTAGAAAACCGGGACTTCCCACAGATACGCAGTATTTT
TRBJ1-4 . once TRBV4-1 CASSQVFPVEKLFF TGCGCCAGCAGCCAAGTGTTCCCTGTAGAAAAACTGTTTTTT
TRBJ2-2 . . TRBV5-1 CASSFGVELFF TGCGCCAGCAGCTTCGGGGTGGAGCTGTTTTTT
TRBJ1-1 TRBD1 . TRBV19 CASSTTGRTEAFF TGTGCCAGTAGTACGACAGGGAGGACTGAAGCTTTCTTT
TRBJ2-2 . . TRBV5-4 CASSFTSTNTGELFF TGTGCCAGCAGCTTTACCTCTACGAACACCGGGGAGCTGTTTTTT
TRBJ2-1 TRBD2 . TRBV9 CASSVATSGGLGSYNEQFF TGTGCCAGCAGCGTAGCGACTAGCGGGGGCCTCGGCTCCTACAATGAGCAGTTCTTC
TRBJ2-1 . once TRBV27 CASSSYISSYNEQFF TGTGCCAGCAGTTCCTATATTAGCTCCTACAATGAGCAGTTCTTC
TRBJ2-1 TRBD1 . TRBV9 CASSGGQGFDEQFF TGTGCCAGCAGCGGCGGACAGGGTTTCGATGAGCAGTTCTTC
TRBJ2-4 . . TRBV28 CASSLGALKNIQYF TGTGCCAGCAGTTTGGGGGCTCTCAAAAACATTCAGTACTTC
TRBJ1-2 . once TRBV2 CASSEVRGTDYGYTF TGTGCCAGCAGTGAAGTTCGGGGTACGGACTATGGCTACACCTTC
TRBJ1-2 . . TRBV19 CASSIGPQGHGYTF TGTGCCAGTAGTATAGGCCCGCAGGGGCACGGCTACACCTTC
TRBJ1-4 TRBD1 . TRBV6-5 CASSLIQGEEKLFF TGTGCCAGCAGTTTAATCCAGGGGGAAGAAAAACTGTTTTTT
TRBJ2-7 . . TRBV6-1 CASRQGYEQYF TGTGCCAGCCGGCAGGGCTACGAGCAGTACTTC
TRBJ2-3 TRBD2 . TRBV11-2 CASSRLAGGSTDTQYF TGTGCCAGCAGTCGACTAGCGGGGGGGAGCACAGATACGCAGTATTTT
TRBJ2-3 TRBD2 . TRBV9 CASSVNPQRGGPDTQYF TGTGCCAGCAGCGTCAATCCCCAGCGGGGGGGCCCAGATACGCAGTATTTT
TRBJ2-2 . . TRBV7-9 CASSLELTGELFF TGTGCCAGCAGCTTAGAGCTGACCGGGGAGCTGTTTTTT
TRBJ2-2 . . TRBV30 CAWGPGYQAGELFF TGTGCCTGGGGTCCGGGGTATCAGGCCGGGGAGCTGTTTTTT
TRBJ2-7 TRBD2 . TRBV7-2 CASSLNGRARYEQYF TGTGCCAGCAGCTTAAACGGGAGGGCCAGATACGAGCAGTACTTC
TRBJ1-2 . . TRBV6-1 CASSEEVRFDYGYTF TGTGCCAGCAGTGAAGAGGTCAGGTTCGACTATGGCTACACCTTC
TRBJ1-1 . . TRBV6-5 CASSPLRGTNTEAFF TGTGCCAGCAGTCCGCTGCGGGGGACGAACACTGAAGCTTTCTTT
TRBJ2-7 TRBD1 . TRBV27 CASSWGQGYEQYF TGTGCCAGCAGTTGGGGACAGGGGTACGAGCAGTACTTC
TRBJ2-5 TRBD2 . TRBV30 CAWSVRGEAGREETQYF TGTGCCTGGAGTGTACGGGGGGAAGCGGGAAGGGAAGAGACCCAGTACTTC
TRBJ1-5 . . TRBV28 CASSSGGQPQHF TGTGCCAGCAGTTCGGGTGGTCAGCCCCAGCATTTT
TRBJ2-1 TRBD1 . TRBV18 CASSPARDRGNEQFF TGTGCCAGCTCACCGGCCCGGGACAGGGGCAATGAGCAGTTCTTC
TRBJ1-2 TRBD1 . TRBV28 CASSPQDRTNYGYTF TGTGCCAGCAGTCCCCAGGACAGGACTAACTATGGCTACACCTTC
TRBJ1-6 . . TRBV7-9 CASSPGLFSSPLHF TGTGCCAGCAGCCCCGGACTTTTTTCCTCACCCCTCCACTTT
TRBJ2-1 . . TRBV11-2 CASSPPSVGNNEQFF TGTGCCAGCAGCCCACCTAGCGTAGGCAACAATGAGCAGTTCTTC
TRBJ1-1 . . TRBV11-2 CASSSSGAFF TGTGCCAGCAGCTCCTCGGGGGCTTTCTTT
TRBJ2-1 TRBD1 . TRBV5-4 CASSFEGTGTGEQFF TGTGCCAGCAGCTTTGAAGGGACAGGGACCGGTGAGCAGTTCTTC